Below are 6 T cell receptor beta chains sequenced from a single sample in a study of shared clonotypes between healthy human individuals. The repertoire was sequenced with immunoSEQ multiplex PCR; TCRdb's copy has only in-frame clones and lacks some. The table has roughly 890,000 clones, about 91% seen once. CD45RO-negative CD8 cells positively selected for CCR7 made up the naive population, which excluded terminally differentiated effector memory CD45RA+ cells. Sequencing was performed on naive CD8+ T cells sorted from blood. The source is a man between 25 and 39 years old in good health.

DNA of the CDR3: TGTGCCAGCAGTTCGACAGGTATGCTTCTCAATGAGCAGTTCTTC. Its translation is CASSSTGMLLNEQFF. This chain connects TRBV27 to TRBJ2-1, with D maybe TRBD1 (6 bases). CDR3 size: 15 residues. CDR1 is MNHEY, CDR2 SMNVEV, per germline (reference sequence). Trimming removed 4 bases at V and 6 bases at J, with 16 bases between.

The rearrangement links TRBV5-1 to TRBJ2-1; possibly TRBD1 for D (5 bases). CDR1 is SGHRS and CDR2 is YFSETQ in the germline V gene. The CDR3 sequence is 15 residues long. V lost 5 bases and J 6 bases, leaving 18 bases between the germline ends. This CDR3 is CASRQDRLRSNEQFF. The CDR3 nucleotides read TGCGCCAGCAGACAGGACCGTCTCCGTTCCAATGAGCAGTTCTTC. The full variable domain, completed using reference TRBV5-1 and TRBJ2-1, is KAGVTQTPRYLIKTRGQQVTLSCSPISGHRSVSWYQQTPGQGLQFLFEYFSETQRNKGNFPGRFSGRQFSNSRSEMNVSTLELGDSALYLCASRQDRLRSNEQFFGPGTRLTVL.

The V gene is TRBV30, the J gene TRBJ2-7; no reliable D call. Trimming took off 2 bases at V and 3 bases at J, with 5 bases between the two ends. Germline values: CDR1 GTSNPN, CDR2 SVGIG (reference sequence). This CDR3 contains 11 residues. In nucleotides, the CDR3 is TGTGCCTGGAGTCGAGTCTACGAGCAGTACTTC. This codes for CAWSRVYEQYF. Variable domain in full (rest from reference TRBV30 and TRBJ2-7): SQTIHQWPATLVQPVGSPLSLECTVEGTSNPNLYWYRQAAGRGLQLLFYSVGIGQISSEVPQNLSASRPQDRQFILSSKKLLLSDSGFYLCAWSRVYEQYFGPGTRLTVT.

V and J are TRBV7-9 and TRBJ2-3; 11 nucleotides match TRBD1. Germline values: CDR1 SEHNR, CDR2 FQNEAQ (reference sequence). The V gene end was trimmed by 4 bases and the J gene end by 5 bases; junction bases not matched to a gene: 5. This CDR3 region has 15 residues. CDR3 nucleotide sequence: TGTGCCAGCAGCTGGGGACAGGGGGTGGAAGATACGCAGTATTTT. It encodes CASSWGQGVEDTQYF.

There are many counts of this clone. The J gene is TRBJ2-7, the V gene TRBV2; D uncertain. The CDR3 contains 12 residues. The germline CDR1 and CDR2 sequences are SNHLY and FYNNEI. V was clipped by 7 bases and J by 3 bases, with 10 bases between them. Written as DNA, the CDR3 is TGTGCCAGCATGGAAGACATCTACGAGCAGTACTTC. Encoded protein: CASMEDIYEQYF. Using reference TRBV2 and TRBJ2-7 for the parts outside the CDR3, the full variable domain is EPEVTQTPSHQVTQMGQEVILRCVPISNHLYFYWYRQILGQKVEFLVSFYNNEISEKSEIFDDQFSVERPDGSNFTLKIRSTKLEDSAMYFCASMEDIYEQYFGPGTRLTVT.

The chain is built from TRBV6-6 and TRBJ2-1, with TRBD1 identical over 10 bases. The V gene's germline CDR1 is MNHNY and CDR2 SVGAGI (reference sequence). The CDR3 length is 14 residues. V trimming: 5 bases; J trimming: 6 bases; junction bases outside the gene matches: 4. CDR3 amino acids: CASSRQGAFNEQFF. In DNA, the CDR3 is TGTGCCAGCAGTAGACAGGGGGCCTTCAATGAGCAGTTCTTC.